This record covers a single T cell receptor (beta chain). Antigen specificity is unknown. This sample is drawn from a study of OX40 agonist ivuxolimab in advanced cancers. Looking at the study overall: Treatment received earlier with anti-PD-1, anti-PD-L1 or anti-CTLA-4 agents was allowed, and 40% had some. Study findings and constraints: Specificity for antigen went undetermined in the expanded peripheral T cells. Among the lowest peripheral clonal expansion occurred in 0.1-3.0 mg/kg partial responders.

Sequenced by immunoSEQ multiplex PCR; TCRdb stores in-frame clones only, minus some. The table shows 34,000 or so clones, with about four fifths occurring only once. This CDR3 is built from 14 residues. CDR1 and CDR2 (germline): SGDLS, YYNGEE. V lost 3 bases, J lost 0 bases, and 9 bases lay in between. The material sequenced was CD4+ or CD8+ T cells sorted from blood, taken in a trial of the OX40 agonist ivuxolimab. This chain joins TRBV9 and TRBJ1-1; no clear D. This clonotype was sampled from an adult with an advanced solid tumor such as melanoma, head and neck, liver or kidney cancer. CDR3: CASSGRAMNTEAFF. Here the CDR3 DNA reads TGTGCCAGCAGCGGAAGGGCGATGAACACTGAAGCTTTCTTT.